The 18 T cell receptor beta chains reported below all come from one sample, sequenced in a study of blood T cell repertoires in COVID-19. Sequencing used immunoSEQ multiplex PCR; TCRdb keeps in-frame clones, though not all of them. The sample shows 95,000 to 150,000 clones, 82% of them seen only once. Sequenced input: peripheral blood. The receptors shown here come from a woman aged 70-85 years with acute or convalescent COVID-19.

The chain combines TRBV7-2 with TRBJ2-7, with 11 bases matching TRBD1. The CDR3 totals 16 residues. Germline V lookup: CDR1 SGHTA, CDR2 FQGNSA. The V gene end was trimmed by 0 bases and the J gene end by 3 bases; junction bases not matched to a gene: 4. The CDR3 nucleotides are TGTGCCAGCAGCTTAGCTTCCGGGACAGGGGGCTACGAGCAGTACTTC. This codes for CASSLASGTGGYEQYF.

This clone has a single count. The chain couples TRBV9 to TRBJ2-3, with 13 positions matching TRBD2. Germline trimming cut 4 bases from V and 4 bases from J; bases unmatched to any gene: 6. Germline V CDR1 and CDR2: SGDLS, YYNGEE. CDR3 length equals 16 residues. In DNA form, the CDR3 reads TGTGCCAGCAGCCCTCGGACTAGCGGGGGCCCAGATACGCAGTATTTT. It translates to CASSPRTSGGPDTQYF.

Written as DNA, the CDR3 is TGTGCCAGCAGCTTAGTGGCAGGGGGTTTTGAGACCCAGTACTTC. This translates into CASSLVAGGFETQYF. The J gene is TRBJ2-5, the V gene TRBV7-9, with 7 bases identical to TRBD1. V dropped 1 base and J dropped 5; count of bases not matched to a gene: 7. Germline V CDR1 and CDR2: SEHNR, FQNEAQ (reference sequence). The CDR3 length is 15 residues.

The rearrangement joins TRBV2 to TRBJ1-5, with TRBD1 as a possible D gene (5 bases). CDR3 length: 15 amino acids. CDR1 is SNHLY, CDR2 FYNNEI, per germline. V shed 3 bases and J shed 6 bases, with 15 bases lying between them. The CDR3 loop is CASSEAQGWGQPQHF. In DNA form, the CDR3 reads TGTGCCAGCAGTGAGGCTCAGGGATGGGGTCAGCCCCAGCATTTT.

This CDR3 is CASSLQSGNEQFF. CDR3 bases: TGTGCCAGCAGCCTTCAATCCGGGAATGAGCAGTTCTTC. The rearrangement links TRBV4-2 to TRBJ2-1; D uncertain. V was cut by 4 bases and J by 7 bases, with 11 bases left in between. This CDR3 has 13 amino acids. Per the germline V gene, CDR1 is LGHNA and CDR2 is YNFKEQ.

V and J are TRBV12-5 and TRBJ1-2, with D possibly matching TRBD1 (5 bases). Trimming removed 1 base from V and 8 bases from J, with 11 bases in between. The CDR3 spans 13 residues. Looked up from germline, CDR1 is LGHNT and CDR2 is FRNRAP. The CDR3 region is CASGLGRARGYTF. The CDR3 bases are TGTGCTAGTGGTTTGGGCAGGGCGCGCGGCTACACCTTC.

J is TRBJ1-5 and V is TRBV12-3 or TRBV12-4; D may be TRBD1 (6 bases). The CDR3 extends over 13 amino acids. Trimming shortened V by 7 bases and J by 3 bases, and 10 bases separated the two germline ends. CDR3 nucleotides: TGTGCCAGCACCCGGGACAACAATCAGCCCCAGCATTTT. It yields the protein CASTRDNNQPQHF.

V and J are TRBV2 and TRBJ1-1; maybe TRBD1 (5 bases). Germline V gene sequence: CDR1 SNHLY, CDR2 FYNNEI. Trimming cost V 3 bases and J 11 bases, with 13 bases left between them. The CDR3 extends over 12 amino acids. CDR3 sequence: CASSERGTDAFF. The CDR3 DNA reads as TGTGCCAGCAGTGAGCGGGGCACCGACGCTTTCTTT. Combining the CDR3 with reference TRBV2 and TRBJ1-1 gives the whole variable domain EPEVTQTPSHQVTQMGQEVILRCVPISNHLYFYWYRQILGQKVEFLVSFYNNEISEKSEIFDDQFSVERPDGSNFTLKIRSTKLEDSAMYFCASSERGTDAFFGQGTRLTVV.

The chain employs TRBV6-1 and TRBJ1-3; D is uncertain. The CDR3 runs to 15 residues. The V gene's germline CDR1 is MNHNS and CDR2 SASEGT. V was shortened by 3 bases and J by 0 bases, with 9 bases between the two germline ends. The CDR3 coding sequence is TGTGCCAGCAGTGAGGGGAGTTTCTCTGGAAACACCATATATTTT. As protein: CASSEGSFSGNTIYF.

The rearrangement joins TRBV2 to TRBJ1-1; D unresolved. CDR1 and CDR2 from the germline V gene are SNHLY and FYNNEI. The V and J ends lost 4 bases and 4 bases respectively, with 4 bases between them. CDR3 length: 11 amino acids. CDR3 DNA sequence: TGTGCCAGCAGTGGCGTCACTGAAGCTTTCTTT. Encoded protein: CASSGVTEAFF.

This clone was picked up one time. This sequence joins TRBV6-5 and TRBJ2-1, with a tentative D call TRBD2 (5 bases). The V gene lost 2 bases and the J gene lost 10 bases, with 21 bases spanning the gap. The CDR3 is made up of 16 amino acids. CDR1 and CDR2 from the germline V gene are MNHEY and SVGAGI. Here the CDR3 DNA reads TGTGCCAGCAGTTACCACTCCCTCCTCCGGGAAGAAGAGCAGTTCTTC. Protein: CASSYHSLLREEEQFF.

V gene TRBV5-1 combines with J gene TRBJ1-2; no definite D call. CDR1 is SGHRS, CDR2 YFSETQ, per germline. This CDR3 contains 14 residues. The V end was cut by 0 bases, the J end by 8 bases, with 14 bases between. CDR3 residues: CASSLEEALGGYTF. CDR3 sequence (DNA): TGCGCCAGCAGCTTGGAAGAAGCCCTCGGGGGCTACACCTTC.

V usage is TRBV7-2 and J usage is TRBJ2-3, with 10 bases matching TRBD2. CDR1 is SGHTA, CDR2 FQGNSA, per germline. Germline trimming cut 1 base from V and 5 bases from J; bases unmatched to any gene: 9. The CDR3 sequence is 17 residues long. CDR3 protein: CASSLVGAGGLRDTQYF. CDR3 nucleotides: TGTGCCAGCAGCTTAGTGGGAGCGGGGGGGCTGAGAGATACGCAGTATTTT.

For the CDR3, the DNA is TGTGCCAGCAGCTGGACTAGCGGGGGTACACAAGAGACCCAGTACTTC. Amino acid sequence: CASSWTSGGTQETQYF. V and J are TRBV7-2 and TRBJ2-5, with 13 bases lining up with TRBD2. With 4 bases clipped from V and 2 bases from J, the junction kept 4 bases outside the gene matches. The CDR3 runs to 16 residues. Germline V CDR1 and CDR2: SGHTA, FQGNSA. Full variable domain (outside the CDR3, taken from reference TRBV7-2 and TRBJ2-5): GAGVSQSPSNKVTEKGKDVELRCDPISGHTALYWYRQSLGQGLEFLIYFQGNSAPDKSGLPSDRFSAERTGGSVSTLTIQRTQQEDSAVYLCASSWTSGGTQETQYFGPGTRLLVL.

This clone was detected once. The chain uses TRBV19 and TRBJ2-1; 13 nucleotides agree with TRBD2. The germline V gene encodes CDR1 LNHDA and CDR2 SQIVND (reference sequence). The junction had 7 bases not matched to a gene; V was cut back by 4 bases and J by 4 bases. The length of the CDR3 is 17 residues. CDR3 sequence: CASSTRLAGGQYNEQFF. For the CDR3, the DNA is TGTGCCAGTAGTACCAGACTAGCGGGGGGCCAATACAATGAGCAGTTCTTC.

Here the CDR3 reads CASSLGPVRRREGGYTF. CDR3 nucleotide sequence: TGTGCCAGCAGCTTGGGGCCCGTCAGGCGAAGGGAGGGTGGCTACACCTTC. The chain employs TRBV5-4 and TRBJ1-2; no definite D call. The V gene's germline CDR1 is SGHNT and CDR2 YYREEE (reference sequence). Trimming shortened V by 0 bases and J by 7 bases, and 22 bases separated the two germline ends. The CDR3 has 17 residues.

This clone was observed a few times. This chain uses TRBV28 with TRBJ1-2; D gene ambiguous. The CDR3 is 14 residues long. The V end lost 6 bases, the J end lost 4 bases, and 15 bases lay between the germline ends. CDR1 and CDR2 from the germline V gene are MDHEN and SYDVKM. The CDR3 here is CASRAPRPGYGYTF. The CDR3 nucleotides are TGTGCCAGCAGAGCCCCTCGGCCAGGCTATGGCTACACCTTC.

This clone was seen a single time. This chain uses TRBV30 with TRBJ1-1; D is undetermined. The CDR3 extends over 13 amino acids. V was trimmed by 5 bases and J by 1 base, leaving 11 bases between them. Germline lookup yields CDR1 GTSNPN and CDR2 SVGIG (reference sequence). CDR3 sequence (DNA): TGTGCCTGGTCGAGAGAAGCGAACACTGAAGCTTTCTTT. It codes for CAWSREANTEAFF. The complete variable domain, with remaining parts taken from reference TRBV30 and TRBJ1-1, reads SQTIHQWPATLVQPVGSPLSLECTVEGTSNPNLYWYRQAAGRGLQLLFYSVGIGQISSEVPQNLSASRPQDRQFILSSKKLLLSDSGFYLCAWSREANTEAFFGQGTRLTVV.